Below, 7 T cell receptor beta chains from the same sample are listed, as sequenced in a study of control samples from healthy donors and cancer patients. Repertoires were generated with immunoSEQ multiplex PCR, while TCRdb's copy carries only in-frame clones and drops some. The top ten clones hold about 40% of a sample with about 120,000 clones, roughly 90% of them seen once. Sequenced sample: blood. The receptors were gathered from a man aged 50 to 60 in good health.

In nucleotides, the CDR3 is TGTGCCAGCAGCTTAGGCCGGACTAGCGGGGGCTACGAGCAGTACTTC. Its protein is CASSLGRTSGGYEQYF. The chain has TRBV7-2 and TRBJ2-7, with TRBD2 matching 13 bases. The trim removed 1 base at V and 3 bases at J, leaving 3 bases unmatched. This CDR3 is built from 16 residues. In germline, CDR1 is SGHTA, CDR2 FQGNSA.

V usage is TRBV2 and J usage is TRBJ1-1; D remains unclear. This CDR3 comprises 17 residues. CDR1 is SNHLY and CDR2 is FYNNEI in the germline V gene. Trimming shortened V by 1 base and J by 0 bases, and 15 bases separated the two germline ends. In DNA, the CDR3 is TGTGCCAGCAGTGAAGGGCCGGCAGGTCTTATGAACACTGAAGCTTTCTTT. Protein: CASSEGPAGLMNTEAFF.

This chain joins TRBV6-5 and TRBJ2-4; weak D call: TRBD1 (5 bases). The CDR3 loop spans 13 amino acids. Germline lookup yields CDR1 MNHEY and CDR2 SVGAGI. V lost 8 bases to trimming and J lost 8 bases, with 16 bases between them. The CDR3 loop reads CASSGREKDIQYF. In nucleotides, the CDR3 is TGTGCCAGCTCAGGCAGGGAAAAGGACATTCAGTACTTC.

The CDR3, as DNA: TGCGCCAGCAGCTTAATGGGACCCGAGACGACCCAGTACTTC. Translation gives CASSLMGPETTQYF. V gene TRBV5-1 combines with J gene TRBJ2-5, with D possibly being TRBD1 or TRBD2 (5 bases each). The germline V gene has CDR1 SGHRS and CDR2 YFSETQ. This CDR3 region has 14 residues. The V end was cut by 2 bases, the J end by 7 bases, with 15 bases between.

V gene TRBV19 combines with J gene TRBJ2-7; perhaps TRBD1 as D (5 bases). This CDR3 is 14 amino acids long. Germline values: CDR1 LNHDA, CDR2 SQIVND (reference sequence). V was pared by 8 bases and J by 3 bases, with 17 bases between. The CDR3 spells CASSRDTQSYEQYF. DNA for the CDR3: TGTGCCAGTTCCAGGGATACCCAAAGCTACGAGCAGTACTTC.

The J gene is TRBJ1-2, the V gene TRBV4-2; 7 positions match TRBD1. There are 16 residues in the CDR3. The V gene end was trimmed by 1 base and the J gene end by 0 bases; junction bases not matched to a gene: 5. The V gene's germline CDR1 is LGHNA and CDR2 YNFKEQ. In DNA form, the CDR3 reads TGTGCCAGCAGCCAAGGGCAGGGGGGGACTAACTATGGCTACACCTTC. It is translated as CASSQGQGGTNYGYTF.

The chain combines TRBV19 with TRBJ2-5, with TRBD2 identical over 11 bases. This CDR3 has 15 residues. The trim removed 4 bases at V and 6 bases at J, leaving 7 bases unmatched. The V gene's germline CDR1 is LNHDA and CDR2 SQIVND (reference sequence). CDR3 loop: CASSTGTSGPKTQYF. The CDR3 DNA is TGTGCCAGTAGTACGGGGACTAGCGGCCCGAAGACCCAGTACTTC.